One and the same sample provided the 24 T cell receptor beta chains below, sequenced in a study of Ad26.COV2.S vaccination and SARS-CoV-2 variants. The treatment denotes: around 19 received Ad26.COV2.S at low or high dose, single or two shots; 5 received placebo; per-sample allocation not given. Sample collection was performed on day 63 after the first vaccine or placebo injection. The protocol was immunoSEQ multiplex PCR, while the TCRdb copy is restricted to in-frame clones and leaves out a portion. The sample gives 440,000 or so clones, about 90% of which show up once; roughly 4.3% is in the top ten. Sequencing used peripheral blood, obtained in a trial of Ad26.COV2.S vaccine versus placebo. Source of these receptors: a person aged 18 to 65 who received the Ad26.COV2.S COVID-19 vaccine or a placebo.

The gene calls are TRBV3-1 (or the pseudogene TRBV3-2) and TRBJ2-5, with D perhaps TRBD2 (6 bases). The CDR3 is made up of 16 amino acids. Trimming pared 2 bases from V and 4 bases from J, leaving 17 bases between. Germline values: CDR1 LGHDT, CDR2 YNNKEL (reference sequence). The CDR3 here is CASSQSLGSRTETQYF. In DNA form, the CDR3 reads TGTGCCAGCAGCCAATCTCTCGGGAGTCGGACAGAGACCCAGTACTTC.

The chain carries TRBV2 and TRBJ2-7, with 7 bases that match TRBD2. CDR3 length: 16 amino acids. CDR1 is SNHLY and CDR2 is FYNNEI in the germline V gene. The ends lost 7 bases at V and 1 base at J; junction bases unmatched: 13. The CDR3 is CASTLRPSGVSYEQYF. For the CDR3, the DNA is TGTGCCAGCACCCTACGACCCAGCGGGGTTTCCTACGAGCAGTACTTC.

The chain has TRBV6-5 and TRBJ1-3, with D unresolved. V lost 6 bases to trimming and J lost 0 bases, with 12 bases between them. Germline lookup yields CDR1 MNHEY and CDR2 SVGAGI. CDR3 length: 15 residues. The CDR3 loop is CASRSGRLSGNTIYF. DNA for the CDR3: TGTGCCAGCAGGTCCGGACGGCTCTCTGGAAACACCATATATTTT.

The gene calls are TRBV5-1 and TRBJ1-3, with D maybe TRBD1 (6 bases). Deletions cut 4 bases from V and 0 bases from J, with 17 bases between. This CDR3 is built from 17 residues. The germline gives CDR1 SGHRS, CDR2 YFSETQ. The chain's CDR3 is CASSPSSQGSSGNTIYF. CDR3 coding DNA: TGCGCCAGCAGCCCGTCGTCCCAGGGGTCCTCTGGAAACACCATATATTTT.

A single count supports this clone. V is TRBV5-4 and J is TRBJ2-1; 7 bases align to TRBD2. The J segment lost 7 bases and the V segment lost 0 bases, leaving 7 bases of the junction unmatched. The CDR3 loop spans 15 amino acids. Germline CDR1 and CDR2: SGHNT and YYREEE (reference sequence). The CDR3 DNA reads TGTGCCAGCAGCTTGGCGGGAGGTAACAGGAATGAGCAGTTCTTC. Its translation is CASSLAGGNRNEQFF.

This clone was detected once. This chain connects TRBV4-2 to TRBJ1-4, with D unresolved. CDR3 size: 17 residues. The germline V gene encodes CDR1 LGHNA and CDR2 YNFKEQ. V shed 2 bases and J shed 5 bases, with 18 bases lying between them. The CDR3 loop is CASSQLLRVGLNEKLFF. The CDR3 DNA sequence: TGTGCCAGCAGCCAACTCCTTCGGGTGGGGTTGAATGAAAAACTGTTTTTT.

The rearrangement joins TRBV5-1 to TRBJ2-7, with 7 bases identical to TRBD2. Germline CDR1 is SGHRS and CDR2 is YFSETQ. The J segment lost 4 bases and the V segment lost 4 bases, leaving 8 bases of the junction unmatched. The CDR3 extends over 14 amino acids. Here the CDR3 reads CASSRGGTSYEQYF. CDR3 sequence (DNA): TGCGCCAGCAGCCGCGGGGGAACCAGTTACGAGCAGTACTTC.

The chain carries TRBV5-6 and TRBJ2-5; a possible D gene is TRBD2 (5 bases). Trimming shortened V by 5 bases and J by 2 bases, and 13 bases separated the two germline ends. The CDR3 loop spans 14 amino acids. Per germline, CDR1 SGHDT and CDR2 YYEEEE. CDR3 DNA sequence: TGTGCCAGCAGTGCTGGACTTCCACAAGAGACCCAGTACTTC. Translation: CASSAGLPQETQYF.

J is TRBJ2-3 and V is TRBV24-1; 8 positions match TRBD2. The CDR3 is 14 amino acids. Germline assignment: CDR1 KGHDR and CDR2 SFDVKD. V lost 8 bases to trimming and J lost 4 bases; unmatched junction nucleotides: 7. The CDR3 loop is CATTVAGSADTQYF. For the CDR3, the DNA is TGTGCCACCACTGTAGCGGGAAGCGCAGATACGCAGTATTTT.

This clone was counted only a few times. The chain employs TRBV27 and TRBJ1-5; D ambiguous. With 8 bases removed from V and 9 bases from J, the gap between germline ends came to 14 bases. From germline, CDR1 is MNHEY and CDR2 SMNVEV (reference sequence). This CDR3 is built from 12 residues. CDR3 loop: CASSVRAPPQHF. DNA of the CDR3: TGTGCCAGCTCGGTCAGAGCGCCGCCCCAGCATTTT.

The chain has TRBV19 and TRBJ2-3, with TRBD2 identical over 13 bases. Germline V gene data show CDR1 as LNHDA and CDR2 as SQIVND (reference sequence). V shed 3 bases, J shed 4 bases, and the junction held 7 bases outside the gene matches. The CDR3 consists of 17 residues. In nucleotides, the CDR3 is TGTGCCAGTAGTATTGGGGGGACTAGCGGGGAGGCAGATACGCAGTATTTT. This gives the protein CASSIGGTSGEADTQYF.

The genes are TRBV24-1 and TRBJ2-2, with D possibly matching TRBD2 (6 bases). The CDR3 sequence is 14 residues long. Germline CDR1 reads KGHDR; CDR2 reads SFDVKD. V lost 5 bases and J 6 bases, leaving 12 bases between the germline ends. The CDR3 bases are TGTGCCACCAGTGTGGCGGGAAAATCCGGGGAGCTGTTTTTT. Protein product: CATSVAGKSGELFF.

In this sample, this clone turned up once. In the same sample, other DNA sequences code for this CDR3. This chain connects TRBV12-3 or TRBV12-4 to TRBJ2-7, with D hard to call. Between the trimmed V and J ends, which lost 2 bases and 6 bases, there was a span of 5 bases. This CDR3 is built from 11 residues. CDR3 amino acids: CASSLLGEQYF. The CDR3 nucleotides are TGTGCCAGCAGTTTATTAGGCGAGCAGTACTTC.

This rearrangement joins TRBV7-3 to TRBJ2-4; perhaps D is TRBD1 or TRBD2 (5 bases each). There are 14 residues in the CDR3. CDR1 and CDR2 (germline): SGHTA, FQGTGA. The ends were cut back, 8 bases at V and 1 base at J, with 12 bases in the middle. CDR3 DNA sequence: TGTGCCAGCTGGGGGAAAAGGGCCAAAAACATTCAGTACTTC. As protein: CASWGKRAKNIQYF. Full variable domain (missing parts from reference TRBV7-3 and TRBJ2-4): GAGVSQTPSNKVTEKGKYVELRCDPISGHTALYWYRQSLGQGPEFLIYFQGTGAADDSGLPNDRFFAVRPEGSVSTLKIQRTERGDSAVYLCASWGKRAKNIQYFGAGTRLSVL.

The gene calls are TRBV28 and TRBJ2-7, with TRBD2 identical over 7 bases. The J segment lost 3 bases and the V segment lost 4 bases, leaving 15 bases of the junction unmatched. The CDR3 has 17 residues. Germline CDR1 and CDR2: MDHEN and SYDVKM. The CDR3 DNA sequence: TGTGCCAGCAGTTCCTCCCGGCTAGCGGTCGGGCTCTACGAGCAGTACTTC. Translating gives CASSSSRLAVGLYEQYF.

V usage is TRBV28 and J usage is TRBJ2-1; 7 bases are a match to TRBD2. J gave up 0 bases and V 10 bases, and 6 bases lay outside the gene matches. CDR1 and CDR2 (germline): MDHEN, SYDVKM. This CDR3 is 14 amino acids long. The CDR3 region has the DNA TGTGCCATTAGCGGGTCTAGCTCCTACAATGAGCAGTTCTTC. Its protein product is CAISGSSSYNEQFF.

The rearrangement joins TRBV7-2 to TRBJ1-1, with 8 bases fitting TRBD1. The CDR3 consists of 14 residues. Per the germline V gene, CDR1 is SGHTA and CDR2 is FQGNSA. The J segment lost 5 bases and the V segment lost 3 bases, leaving 5 bases of the junction unmatched. The CDR3 here is CASSFGQGATEAFF. The CDR3 DNA reads TGTGCCAGCAGCTTCGGGCAGGGGGCGACTGAAGCTTTCTTT.

The rearrangement links TRBV19 to TRBJ1-2, with 9 bases fitting TRBD1. Germline-derived CDR1 and CDR2 are LNHDA and SQIVND (reference sequence). This CDR3 is built from 12 residues. J gave up 8 bases and V 5 bases, and 3 bases lay outside the gene matches. The CDR3 region is CASSLGQGGYTF. The CDR3, as DNA: TGTGCCAGTAGTCTCGGACAGGGGGGCTACACCTTC.

The rearrangement links TRBV6-5 to TRBJ1-3; the match to TRBD1 covers 7 bases. The CDR3 runs 13 residues. The germline V gene encodes CDR1 MNHEY and CDR2 SVGAGI. Germline trimming cut 6 bases from V and 1 base from J; bases unmatched to any gene: 0. The CDR3 sequence is CASRQGSGNTIYF. The CDR3, as DNA: TGTGCCAGCAGACAGGGGTCTGGAAACACCATATATTTT.

The CDR3 DNA sequence: TGTGCCAGCACCAGAGAGGGCGCGTTTCAGCCCCAGCATTTT. Amino acid sequence: CASTREGAFQPQHF. The chain joins TRBV7-2 to TRBJ1-5; no firm D call. The germline V and J ends were trimmed by 7 bases and 6 bases, with 16 bases remaining between them. Germline lookup yields CDR1 SGHTA and CDR2 FQGNSA. The CDR3 has 14 residues.

V is TRBV18 and J is TRBJ2-2; D possibly uses TRBD1 or TRBD2 (5 bases each). Germline loops: CDR1 KGHSH, CDR2 LQKENI. This CDR3 spans 13 amino acids. Trimming shortened V by 8 bases and J by 7 bases, and 14 bases separated the two germline ends. CDR3 in amino acids: CASLVRGDGELFF. The CDR3 DNA reads as TGTGCCAGCCTTGTAAGGGGAGACGGGGAGCTGTTTTTT.

V and J are TRBV7-9 and TRBJ1-2; possibly TRBD1 for D (6 bases). The V gene lost 5 bases and the J gene lost 4 bases, with 14 bases spanning the gap. The germline gives CDR1 SEHNR, CDR2 FQNEAQ (reference sequence). The length of the CDR3 is 14 residues. DNA for the CDR3: TGTGCCAGCAGCCCCGGGGACACTCCCTATGGCTACACCTTC. It yields the protein CASSPGDTPYGYTF.

This clone was seen once. The J gene is TRBJ2-5, the V gene TRBV20-1; 7 positions agree with TRBD1. Germline V gene sequence: CDR1 DFQATT, CDR2 SNEGSKA (reference sequence). The CDR3 spans 15 residues. V lost 3 bases to trimming and J lost 3 bases; unmatched junction nucleotides: 10. The CDR3: CSASGAGGEEETQYF. The CDR3 region has the DNA TGCAGTGCTAGTGGCGCAGGGGGAGAAGAAGAGACCCAGTACTTC.

This clone was found once. The chain links TRBV6-5 to TRBJ1-3; weak D call: TRBD1 (5 bases). The CDR3 loop spans 14 amino acids. V was cut by 4 bases and J by 4 bases, with 11 bases left in between. Germline CDR1 is MNHEY and CDR2 is SVGAGI. CDR3: CASSSQGYGNTIYF. The CDR3 DNA reads TGTGCCAGCAGTTCCCAGGGTTACGGAAACACCATATATTTT.